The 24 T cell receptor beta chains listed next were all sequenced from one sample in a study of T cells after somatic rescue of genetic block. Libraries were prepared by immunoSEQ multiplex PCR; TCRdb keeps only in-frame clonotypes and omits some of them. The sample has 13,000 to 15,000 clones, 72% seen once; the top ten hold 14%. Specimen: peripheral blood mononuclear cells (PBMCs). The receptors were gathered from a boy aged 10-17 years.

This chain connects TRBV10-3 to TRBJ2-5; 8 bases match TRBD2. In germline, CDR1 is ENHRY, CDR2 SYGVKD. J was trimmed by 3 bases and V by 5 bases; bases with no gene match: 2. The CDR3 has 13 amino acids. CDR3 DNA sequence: TGTGCCATCAGTCTAGCGGGTAAAGAGACCCAGTACTTC. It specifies CAISLAGKETQYF.

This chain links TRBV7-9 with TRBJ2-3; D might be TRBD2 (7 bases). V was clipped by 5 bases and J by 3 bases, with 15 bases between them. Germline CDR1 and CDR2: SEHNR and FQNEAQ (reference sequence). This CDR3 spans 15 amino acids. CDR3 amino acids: CASSPWGGRTDTQYF. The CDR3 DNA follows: TGTGCCAGCAGCCCCTGGGGGGGCCGAACAGATACGCAGTATTTT. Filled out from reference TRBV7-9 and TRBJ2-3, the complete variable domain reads DTGVSQNPRHKITKRGQNVTFRCDPISEHNRLYWYRQTLGQGPEFLTYFQNEAQLEKSRLLSDRFSAERPKGSFSTLEIQRTEQGDSAMYLCASSPWGGRTDTQYFGPGTRLTVL.

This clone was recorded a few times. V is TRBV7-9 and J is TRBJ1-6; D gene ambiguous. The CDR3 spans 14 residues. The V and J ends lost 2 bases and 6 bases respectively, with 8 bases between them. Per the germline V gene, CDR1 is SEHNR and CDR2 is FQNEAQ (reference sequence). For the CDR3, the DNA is TGTGCCAGCAGCTTACTCGACCCTAATTCACCCCTCCACTTT. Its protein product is CASSLLDPNSPLHF.

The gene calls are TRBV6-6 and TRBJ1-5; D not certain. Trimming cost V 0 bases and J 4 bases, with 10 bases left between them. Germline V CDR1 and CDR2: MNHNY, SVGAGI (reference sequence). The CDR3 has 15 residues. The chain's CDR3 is CASSYSIVGNQPQHF. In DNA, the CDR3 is TGTGCCAGCAGTTACTCGATAGTAGGGAATCAGCCCCAGCATTTT.

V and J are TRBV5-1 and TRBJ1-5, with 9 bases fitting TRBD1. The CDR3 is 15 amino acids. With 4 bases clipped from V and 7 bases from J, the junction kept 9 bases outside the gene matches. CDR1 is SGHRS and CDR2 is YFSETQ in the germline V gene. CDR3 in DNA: TGCGCCAGCAGCGAGGGACAGGGCATAAACCAGCCCCAGCATTTT. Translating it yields CASSEGQGINQPQHF.

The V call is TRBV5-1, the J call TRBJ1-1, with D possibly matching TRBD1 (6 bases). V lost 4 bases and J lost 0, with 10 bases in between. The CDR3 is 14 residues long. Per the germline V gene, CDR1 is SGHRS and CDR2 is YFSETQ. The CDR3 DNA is TGCGCCAGCAGCCCGAGGACAGTGAACACTGAAGCTTTCTTT. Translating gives CASSPRTVNTEAFF.

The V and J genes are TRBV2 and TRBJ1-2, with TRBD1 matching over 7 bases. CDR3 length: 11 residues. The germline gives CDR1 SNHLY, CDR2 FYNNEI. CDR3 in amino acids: CARTGGNGYTF. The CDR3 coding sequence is TGTGCAAGGACAGGAGGCAATGGCTACACCTTC. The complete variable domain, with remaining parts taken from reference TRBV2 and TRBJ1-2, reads EPEVTQTPSHQVTQMGQEVILRCVPISNHLYFYWYRQILGQKVEFLVSFYNNEISEKSEIFDDQFSVERPDGSNFTLKIRSTKLEDSAMYFCARTGGNGYTFGSGTRLTVV.

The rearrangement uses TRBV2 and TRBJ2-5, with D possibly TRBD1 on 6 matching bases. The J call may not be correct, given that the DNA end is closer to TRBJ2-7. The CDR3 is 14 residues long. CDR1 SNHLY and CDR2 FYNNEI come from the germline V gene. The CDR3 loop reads CASTWQGLKYEQYF. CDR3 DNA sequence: TGTGCCAGCACCTGGCAGGGGCTTAAATACGAGCAGTACTTC.

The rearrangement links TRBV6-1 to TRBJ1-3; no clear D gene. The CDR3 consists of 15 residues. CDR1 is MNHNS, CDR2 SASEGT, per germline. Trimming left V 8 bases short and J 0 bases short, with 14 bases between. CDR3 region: CASFFSGISGNTIYF. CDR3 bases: TGTGCCAGCTTTTTCAGTGGAATCTCTGGAAACACCATATATTTT.

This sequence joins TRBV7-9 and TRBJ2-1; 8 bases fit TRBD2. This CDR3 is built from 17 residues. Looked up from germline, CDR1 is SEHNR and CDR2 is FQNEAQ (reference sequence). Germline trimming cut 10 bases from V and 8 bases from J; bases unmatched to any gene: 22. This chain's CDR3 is CATQGRSGGLQVDEQFF. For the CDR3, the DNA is TGTGCCACCCAAGGCAGATCGGGAGGGCTACAAGTAGATGAGCAGTTCTTC.

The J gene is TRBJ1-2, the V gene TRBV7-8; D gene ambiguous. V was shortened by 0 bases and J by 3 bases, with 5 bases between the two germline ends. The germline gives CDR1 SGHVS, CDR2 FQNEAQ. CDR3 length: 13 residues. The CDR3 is CASSLAPDYGYTF. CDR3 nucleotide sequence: TGTGCCAGCAGCTTAGCACCGGACTATGGCTACACCTTC. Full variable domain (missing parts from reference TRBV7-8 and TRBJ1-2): GAGVSQSPRYKVAKRGQDVALRCDPISGHVSLFWYQQALGQGPEFLTYFQNEAQLDKSGLPSDRFFAERPEGSVSTLKIQRTQQEDSAVYLCASSLAPDYGYTFGSGTRLTVV.

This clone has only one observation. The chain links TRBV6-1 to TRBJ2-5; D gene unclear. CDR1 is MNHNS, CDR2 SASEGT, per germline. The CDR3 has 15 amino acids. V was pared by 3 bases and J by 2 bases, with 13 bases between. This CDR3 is CASSDFTLSQETQYF. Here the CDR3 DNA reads TGTGCCAGCAGTGATTTCACGTTAAGTCAAGAGACCCAGTACTTC.

The CDR3 DNA reads as TGTGCCAGCAGCGCACAGCAACTAGCGACGATCTACAATGAGCAGTTCTTC. Translated, it gives CASSAQQLATIYNEQFF. V is TRBV5-8 and J is TRBJ2-1; the match to TRBD2 covers 7 bases. The germline V gene encodes CDR1 SGHTS and CDR2 YDEGEE. Unmatched junction bases numbered 13, after V lost 4 bases and J lost 3 bases. The CDR3 consists of 17 residues. Complete variable domain (other parts from reference TRBV5-8 and TRBJ2-1): EAGVTQSPTHLIKTRGQQATLRCSPISGHTSVYWYQQALGLGLQFLLWYDEGEERNRGNFPPRFSGRQFPNYSSELNVNALELEDSALYLCASSAQQLATIYNEQFFGPGTRLTVL.

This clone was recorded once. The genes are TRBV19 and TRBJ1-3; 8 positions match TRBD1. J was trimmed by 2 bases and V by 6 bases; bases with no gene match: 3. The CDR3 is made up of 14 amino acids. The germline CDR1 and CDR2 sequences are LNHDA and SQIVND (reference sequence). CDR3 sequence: CASRTGEAGNTIYF. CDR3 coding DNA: TGTGCCAGTAGGACAGGGGAGGCTGGAAACACCATATATTTT.

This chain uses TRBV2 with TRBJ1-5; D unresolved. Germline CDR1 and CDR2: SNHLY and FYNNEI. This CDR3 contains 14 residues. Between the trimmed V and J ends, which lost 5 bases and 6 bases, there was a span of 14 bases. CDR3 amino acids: CASSWVAGSQPQHF. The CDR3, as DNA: TGTGCCAGCAGTTGGGTCGCCGGGAGTCAGCCCCAGCATTTT.

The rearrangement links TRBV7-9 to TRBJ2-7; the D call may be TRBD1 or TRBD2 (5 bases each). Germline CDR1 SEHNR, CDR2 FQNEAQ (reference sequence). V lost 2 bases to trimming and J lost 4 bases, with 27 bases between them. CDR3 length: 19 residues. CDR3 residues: CASSLRPRDGKGFFYEQYF. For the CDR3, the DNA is TGTGCCAGCAGCTTAAGGCCCCGGGACGGAAAGGGGTTTTTTTACGAGCAGTACTTC.

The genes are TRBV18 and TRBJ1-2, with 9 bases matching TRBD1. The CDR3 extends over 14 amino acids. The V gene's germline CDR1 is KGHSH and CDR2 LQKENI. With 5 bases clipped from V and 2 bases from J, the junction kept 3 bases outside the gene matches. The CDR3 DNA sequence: TGTGCCAGCTCATCCGGGACAGGGAACTATGGCTACACCTTC. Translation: CASSSGTGNYGYTF. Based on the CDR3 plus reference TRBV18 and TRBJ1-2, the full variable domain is NAGVMQNPRHLVRRRGQEARLRCSPMKGHSHVYWYRQLPEEGLKFMVYLQKENIIDESGMPKERFSAEFPKEGPSILRIQQVVRGDSAAYFCASSSGTGNYGYTFGSGTRLTVV.

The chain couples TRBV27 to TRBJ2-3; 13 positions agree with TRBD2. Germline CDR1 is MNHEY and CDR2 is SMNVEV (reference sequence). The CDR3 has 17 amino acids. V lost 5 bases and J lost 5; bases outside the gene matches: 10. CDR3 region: CASSPERLAGGGDTQYF. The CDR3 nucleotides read TGTGCCAGCAGTCCAGAACGACTAGCGGGAGGAGGAGATACGCAGTATTTT.

This chain's CDR3 is CASSLRGASEQYF. As DNA, the CDR3 is TGTGCCAGCAGCCTACGGGGGGCGAGTGAGCAGTACTTC. V usage is TRBV28 and J usage is TRBJ2-7; D may be TRBD2 (7 bases). Germline CDR1 is MDHEN and CDR2 is SYDVKM. There are 13 residues in the CDR3. Trimming removed 6 bases from V and 7 bases from J, with 16 bases in between.

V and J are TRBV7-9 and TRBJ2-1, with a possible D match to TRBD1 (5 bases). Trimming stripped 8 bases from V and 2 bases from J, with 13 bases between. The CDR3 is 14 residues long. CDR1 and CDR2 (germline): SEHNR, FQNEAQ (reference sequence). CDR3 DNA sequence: TGTGCCAGCCACGAAGGGGCGGCCTACAATGAGCAGTTCTTC. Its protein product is CASHEGAAYNEQFF.

The CDR3 DNA reads TGTGCCAGCAGTTTCCTCCAGGGAACTAATGAAAAACTGTTTTTT. Translating gives CASSFLQGTNEKLFF. This chain joins TRBV6-5 and TRBJ1-4; D might be TRBD1 (5 bases). Germline V gene sequence: CDR1 MNHEY, CDR2 SVGAGI. The ends were cut back, 4 bases at V and 1 base at J, with 10 bases in the middle. The CDR3 is 15 amino acids.

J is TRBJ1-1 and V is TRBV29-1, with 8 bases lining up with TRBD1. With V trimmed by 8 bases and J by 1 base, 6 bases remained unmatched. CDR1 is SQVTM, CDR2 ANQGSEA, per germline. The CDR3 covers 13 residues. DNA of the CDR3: TGCAGCATTAGACAGGGGTCGAACACTGAAGCTTTCTTT. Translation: CSIRQGSNTEAFF.

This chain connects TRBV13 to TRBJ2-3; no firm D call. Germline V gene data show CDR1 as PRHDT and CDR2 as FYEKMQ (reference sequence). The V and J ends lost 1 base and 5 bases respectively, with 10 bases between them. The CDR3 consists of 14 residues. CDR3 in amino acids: CASSLVRAQDTQYF. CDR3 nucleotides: TGTGCCAGCAGCTTAGTAAGGGCCCAAGATACGCAGTATTTT.

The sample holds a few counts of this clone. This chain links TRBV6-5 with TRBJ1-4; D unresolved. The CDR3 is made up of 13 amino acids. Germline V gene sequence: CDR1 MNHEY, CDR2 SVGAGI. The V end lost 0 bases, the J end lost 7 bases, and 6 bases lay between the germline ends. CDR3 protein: CASSYSPGEKLFF. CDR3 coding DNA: TGTGCCAGCAGTTACTCCCCTGGTGAAAAACTGTTTTTT.